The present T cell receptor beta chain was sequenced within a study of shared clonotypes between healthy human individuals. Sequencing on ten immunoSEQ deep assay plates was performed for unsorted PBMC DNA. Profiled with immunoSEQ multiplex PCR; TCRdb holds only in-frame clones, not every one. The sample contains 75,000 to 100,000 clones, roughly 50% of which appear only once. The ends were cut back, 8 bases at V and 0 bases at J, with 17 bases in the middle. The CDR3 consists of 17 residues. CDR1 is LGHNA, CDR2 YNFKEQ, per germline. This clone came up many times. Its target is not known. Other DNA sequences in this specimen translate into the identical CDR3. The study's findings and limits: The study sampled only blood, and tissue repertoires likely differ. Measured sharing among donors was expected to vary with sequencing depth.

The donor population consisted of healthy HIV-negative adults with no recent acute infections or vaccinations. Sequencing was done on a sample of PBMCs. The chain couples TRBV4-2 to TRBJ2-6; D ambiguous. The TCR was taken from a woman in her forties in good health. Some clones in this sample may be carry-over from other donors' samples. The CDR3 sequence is CASVRSETSSGANVLTF. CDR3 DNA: TGTGCCAGCGTAAGGAGCGAAACCTCCTCTGGGGCCAACGTCCTGACTTTC.